Below, 7 T cell receptor beta chains from the same sample are listed, as sequenced in a study of blood T cell repertoires in COVID-19. Assay used: immunoSEQ multiplex PCR; TCRdb lists only in-frame clones, some missing. The sample contains about 210,000 clones, 90% to 95% of which appear only once. What was sequenced was peripheral blood. Receptors originate from a man aged 25 to 40 with acute or convalescent COVID-19.

The chain links TRBV18 to TRBJ2-2; D is ambiguous. Germline values: CDR1 KGHSH, CDR2 LQKENI. Trimming pared 5 bases from V and 4 bases from J, leaving 8 bases between. This CDR3 contains 13 residues. The CDR3 DNA sequence: TGTGCCAGCTCAAGAGGCTCCACCGGGGAGCTGTTTTTT. Protein: CASSRGSTGELFF.

This chain connects TRBV3-1 (or the pseudogene TRBV3-2) to TRBJ1-1; TRBD1 matches at 10 bases. The V and J ends lost 3 bases and 12 bases, in that order; junction bases with no gene match: 13. The V gene's germline CDR1 is LGHDT and CDR2 YNNKEL (reference sequence). The CDR3 sequence is 15 residues long. CDR3 protein: CASSHYRDRGVFPFF. The CDR3 coding sequence is TGTGCCAGCAGCCACTACCGGGACAGGGGTGTTTTTCCTTTCTTT.

The chain recombines TRBV9 with TRBJ2-1; a weak D match, TRBD2 (6 bases). Trimming shortened V by 4 bases and J by 0 bases, and 14 bases separated the two germline ends. Germline assignment: CDR1 SGDLS and CDR2 YYNGEE. CDR3 size: 16 residues. The CDR3: CASSTEFGSSYNEQFF. CDR3 nucleotide sequence: TGTGCCAGCAGCACAGAGTTCGGGAGCTCCTACAATGAGCAGTTCTTC.

This chain uses TRBV7-2 with TRBJ1-6; possibly TRBD1 for D (6 bases). CDR3 length: 15 residues. V dropped 5 bases and J dropped 8 bases, with 16 bases sitting between them. From germline, CDR1 is SGHTA and CDR2 FQGNSA. CDR3 DNA sequence: TGTGCCAGCAGCACCCTCGGGGGGGGCTATTCACCCCTCCACTTT. Protein: CASSTLGGGYSPLHF.

This clone appeared a single time. The gene calls are TRBV9 and TRBJ2-7; 10 nucleotides agree with TRBD1. The germline V gene has CDR1 SGDLS and CDR2 YYNGEE. V gave up 4 bases and J gave up 3 bases; unmatched junction bases: 1. CDR3 size: 13 residues. The CDR3 coding sequence is TGTGCCAGCAGCCGGACAGGGGGCTACGAGCAGTACTTC. This encodes CASSRTGGYEQYF.

The chain has TRBV3-1 (or the pseudogene TRBV3-2) and TRBJ2-7, with D possibly matching TRBD2 (6 bases). Germline-derived CDR1 and CDR2 are LGHDT and YNNKEL (reference sequence). The CDR3 is made up of 16 amino acids. Between the trimmed V and J ends, which lost 1 base and 6 bases, there was a span of 19 bases. CDR3 residues: CASSQGGTLAPGEQYF. The CDR3 DNA reads as TGTGCCAGCAGCCAAGGCGGGACTCTAGCCCCCGGCGAGCAGTACTTC.

This clone came up once. The V and J genes are TRBV11-2 and TRBJ2-7; 8 bases are shared with TRBD1. With V trimmed by 4 bases and J by 4 bases, 15 bases remained unmatched. Germline V gives CDR1 SGHAT, CDR2 FQNNGV. The CDR3 loop spans 17 amino acids. CDR3 sequence (DNA): TGTGCCAGCAGCTCCCCAATGATGGACAGGGCCCCTTACGAGCAGTACTTC. It is translated as CASSSPMMDRAPYEQYF.